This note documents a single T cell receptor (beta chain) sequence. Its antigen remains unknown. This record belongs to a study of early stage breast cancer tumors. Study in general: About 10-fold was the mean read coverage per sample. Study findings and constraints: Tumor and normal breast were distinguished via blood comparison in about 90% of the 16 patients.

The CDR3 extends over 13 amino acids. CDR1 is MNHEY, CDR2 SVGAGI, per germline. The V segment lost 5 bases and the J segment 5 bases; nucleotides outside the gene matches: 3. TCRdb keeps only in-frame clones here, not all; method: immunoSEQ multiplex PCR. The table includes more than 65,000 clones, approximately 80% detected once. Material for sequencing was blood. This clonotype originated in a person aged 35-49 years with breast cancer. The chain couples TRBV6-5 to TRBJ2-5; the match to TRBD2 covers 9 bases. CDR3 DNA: TGTGCCAGCAGTAGCGGGAGGAAGGAGACCCAGTACTTC. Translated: CASSSGRKETQYF.